This T cell receptor beta chain was recovered during a study of OX40 agonist ivuxolimab in advanced cancers. Study as a whole: Patients received the agonistic anti-OX40 (CD134) antibody ivuxolimab.

Germline values: CDR1 SGHDN, CDR2 FVKESK. The CDR3 contains 15 residues. V lost 3 bases, J lost 14 bases, and 13 bases stayed unmatched. The assay was immunoSEQ multiplex PCR, and TCRdb's table has in-frame clones only and misses some. The sample consists of fewer than 45,000 clones, around 80% of them appearing once. The receptor's source is an adult with an advanced solid tumor such as melanoma, head and neck, liver or kidney cancer. V is TRBV14 and J is TRBJ2-1, with 10 nucleotides matching TRBD2. Sequencing was performed on CD4+ or CD8+ T cells sorted from blood, taken in a trial of the OX40 agonist ivuxolimab. CDR3 protein: CASSHSGLASLQKFF. DNA of the CDR3: TGTGCCAGCAGCCACTCGGGACTAGCGAGCCTACAGAAGTTCTTC.